This TCR beta chain comes out of a study of blood T cell repertoires in COVID-19. Authors' data handling: Amplification from reference gene primers served as the basis for estimated nucleated cell counts. The method was immunoSEQ multiplex PCR; TCRdb's version includes in-frame clones alone and lacks a portion of them. The DNA gave D and trimming, while V, J and clone size come from that table. The data show hundreds of thousands of clones, with 85% to 90% seen just once and roughly 1.2% held by the top ten. Either two negative PCRs, clearance, or symptom resolution qualified Cohort 3 donors as recovered. V was pared by 0 bases and J by 4 bases, with 12 bases between. The germline gives CDR1 KGHSH, CDR2 LQKENI. The CDR3 is 16 residues long.

The chain carries TRBV18 and TRBJ2-2, with D uncertain. The sample was PBMCs or T cells enriched from blood (not recorded which). The clonotype was recovered from a young man who had recovered from COVID-19. In DNA form, the CDR3 reads TGTGCCAGCTCACCACCCGGCAGGTTCCTCACCGGGGAGCTGTTTTTT. Translating it yields CASSPPGRFLTGELFF. The entire variable domain, with the rest obtained from reference TRBV18 and TRBJ2-2, is as follows: NAGVMQNPRHLVRRRGQEARLRCSPMKGHSHVYWYRQLPEEGLKFMVYLQKENIIDESGMPKERFSAEFPKEGPSILRIQQVVRGDSAAYFCASSPPGRFLTGELFFGEGSRLTVL.